This TCR beta chain derives from a study of T cells in women clearing cervical HPV infection. About the study: Blood came at first lesion visit for cases, post-clearance for controls. For cases, blood was sampled a median about 140 days after lesion detection, interquartile range about 90 to 200 days. Study findings and constraints: Unknown T-cell numbers per sample may underlie the richness differences.

Clones were sequenced by immunoSEQ multiplex PCR, and TCRdb holds only the in-frame ones, with some missing. The ten top clones account for approximately 15%, within a sample of more than 15,000 clones. All participants had a single incident cervical HPV16 infection, and prevalent HPV16 infections were excluded. About this clone: Its target is not known.

The origin of this receptor is a woman aged 18-70 years with a cervical HPV16 infection that either progressed to CIN3+ or cleared (not recorded which). The sequenced material came from blood buffy coat.

This chain's CDR3 is CASSQRLAGWGSVETQYF. CDR3 DNA, as far as it was read: TGCGCCAGCAGCCAAAGACTAGCGGGGTGGGGTTCGGTGGAGACC. The chain combines TRBV5-1 with TRBJ2-5, with TRBD2 identical over 11 bases. Read coverage stops 3 residues before the CDR3 terminus; the germline J gene supplies the remainder. V lost 4 bases to trimming and J lost 5 bases; unmatched junction nucleotides: 16. The CDR3 consists of 18 residues. Germline loops: CDR1 SGHRS, CDR2 YFSETQ.